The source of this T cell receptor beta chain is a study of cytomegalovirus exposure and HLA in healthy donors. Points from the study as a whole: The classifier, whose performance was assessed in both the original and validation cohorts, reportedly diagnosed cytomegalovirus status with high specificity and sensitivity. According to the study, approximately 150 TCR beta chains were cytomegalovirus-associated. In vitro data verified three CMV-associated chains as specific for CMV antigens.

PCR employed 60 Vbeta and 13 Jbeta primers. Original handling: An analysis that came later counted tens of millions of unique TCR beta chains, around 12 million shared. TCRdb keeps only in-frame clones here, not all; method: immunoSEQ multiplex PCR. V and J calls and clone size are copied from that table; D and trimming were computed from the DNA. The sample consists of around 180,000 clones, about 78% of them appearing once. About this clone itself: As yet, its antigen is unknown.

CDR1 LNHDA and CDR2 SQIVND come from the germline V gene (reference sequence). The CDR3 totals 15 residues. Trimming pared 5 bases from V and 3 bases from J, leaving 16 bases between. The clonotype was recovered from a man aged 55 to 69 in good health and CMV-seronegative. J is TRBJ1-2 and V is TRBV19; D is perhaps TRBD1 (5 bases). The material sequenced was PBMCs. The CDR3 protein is CASSPDLDRDYGYTF. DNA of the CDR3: TGTGCCAGTAGTCCTGACTTAGACAGAGACTATGGCTACACCTTC.